Following are 20 T cell receptor beta chains from one sample sequenced in a study of blood T cell repertoires in COVID-19. Clones were sequenced by immunoSEQ multiplex PCR, and TCRdb holds only the in-frame ones, with some missing. The sample carries some 30,000 clones, roughly 87% recorded once. The sample consisted of peripheral blood. Receptors were obtained from a man between 65 and 85 years old with active or convalescent COVID-19.

The rearrangement uses TRBV6-5 and TRBJ1-4, with D perhaps TRBD1 (5 bases). Trimming removed 0 bases from V and 3 bases from J, with 11 bases in between. The germline V gene has CDR1 MNHEY and CDR2 SVGAGI. The CDR3 is made up of 16 amino acids. The CDR3 DNA sequence: TGTGCCAGCAGTTACTCGCAAGGGGTCTCTAATGAAAAACTGTTTTTT. Protein product: CASSYSQGVSNEKLFF.

The chain employs TRBV28 and TRBJ1-2; 7 positions match TRBD1. The germline gives CDR1 MDHEN, CDR2 SYDVKM. The junction had 6 bases not matched to a gene; V was cut back by 6 bases and J by 2 bases. This CDR3 has 14 amino acids. The CDR3, as DNA: TGTGCCAGCAGCCTGACAGGGAAAAACTATGGCTACACCTTC. It is translated as CASSLTGKNYGYTF.

The chain recombines TRBV7-2 with TRBJ1-3; D may be TRBD1 (5 bases). The CDR3 spans 17 residues. The germline V and J ends were trimmed by 5 bases and 2 bases, with 19 bases remaining between them. CDR1 is SGHTA and CDR2 is FQGNSA in the germline V gene. The CDR3 is CASSPNSARAAGNTIYF. The CDR3 region has the DNA TGTGCCAGCAGCCCGAACAGCGCCAGGGCGGCTGGAAACACCATATATTTT.

This chain joins TRBV6-5 and TRBJ2-7, with D hard to call. CDR3 length: 15 amino acids. V was cut by 7 bases and J by 6 bases, with 22 bases left in between. The germline V gene has CDR1 MNHEY and CDR2 SVGAGI. The CDR3 reads CASKIGRNPLGEQYF. Written as DNA, the CDR3 is TGTGCCAGCAAAATTGGGCGTAACCCCCTGGGCGAGCAGTACTTC.

This sequence joins TRBV15 and TRBJ2-7; 8 nucleotides match TRBD2. Germline V CDR1 and CDR2: LNHNV, YYDKDF (reference sequence). The CDR3 contains 15 residues. The trim removed 5 bases at V and 4 bases at J, leaving 10 bases unmatched. CDR3 loop: CATSGRLATGYEQYF. DNA of the CDR3: TGTGCCACCAGCGGGCGACTAGCGACAGGTTACGAGCAGTACTTC.

The V and J genes are TRBV12-3 or TRBV12-4 and TRBJ1-5; D is unclear. This CDR3 spans 13 amino acids. The V gene lost 4 bases and the J gene lost 7 bases, with 11 bases spanning the gap. Here the CDR3 reads CASSSQSGQPQHF. CDR3 in DNA: TGTGCCAGCAGTTCCCAGTCGGGGCAGCCCCAGCATTTT.

The chain uses TRBV2 and TRBJ2-2; tentative D call: TRBD1 (6 bases). The CDR3 has 15 residues. Trimming cost V 4 bases and J 2 bases, with 11 bases left between them. From germline, CDR1 is SNHLY and CDR2 FYNNEI. Here the CDR3 reads CASSARTANTGELFF. CDR3 nucleotide sequence: TGTGCCAGCAGTGCCCGGACAGCTAACACCGGGGAGCTGTTTTTT.

This clone showed up just once. The chain has TRBV10-3 and TRBJ2-7; 8 bases are shared with TRBD1. CDR3 length: 14 amino acids. The germline gives CDR1 ENHRY, CDR2 SYGVKD. Trimming cost V 10 bases and J 4 bases; bases outside gene matches: 12. CDR3 DNA: TGTGCCAACTCCAGGACAGGGATAGGGTACGAGCAGTACTTC. Protein: CANSRTGIGYEQYF.

The V and J genes are TRBV18 and TRBJ2-3, with 11 bases lining up with TRBD2. This CDR3 spans 18 amino acids. In germline, CDR1 is KGHSH, CDR2 LQKENI. V lost 5 bases, J lost 4 bases, and 14 bases stayed unmatched. Here the CDR3 reads CASSVTGQGGLAADTQYF. DNA of the CDR3: TGTGCCAGCTCAGTAACAGGTCAAGGGGGACTAGCGGCAGATACGCAGTATTTT.

The chain is built from TRBV15 and TRBJ1-1; no clear D gene. V dropped 0 bases and J dropped 2 bases, with 7 bases sitting between them. The CDR3 has 14 residues. CDR1 and CDR2 (germline): LNHNV, YYDKDF (reference sequence). The CDR3 nucleotides read TGTGCCACCAGCAGAGATATAGCCAACACTGAAGCTTTCTTT. This translates into CATSRDIANTEAFF.

In its sample, this clone was seen once. This chain links TRBV11-2 with TRBJ2-7; 7 bases align to TRBD2. Losses at the gene ends were 3 bases for V and 1 base for J; bases not matched to a gene: 3. In germline, CDR1 is SGHAT, CDR2 FQNNGV. The CDR3 contains 14 residues. The CDR3 bases are TGTGCCAGCAGCTTCAGCGGGGTTTCCTACGAGCAGTACTTC. Its translation is CASSFSGVSYEQYF.

The chain employs TRBV7-2 and TRBJ1-6; D gene ambiguous. V was pared by 5 bases and J by 7 bases, with 18 bases between. CDR3 length: 16 residues. CDR1 SGHTA and CDR2 FQGNSA come from the germline V gene. CDR3 sequence: CASSTRAGQRNSPLHF. CDR3 sequence (DNA): TGTGCCAGCAGCACTAGGGCGGGCCAACGCAATTCACCCCTCCACTTT.

The gene calls are TRBV18 and TRBJ1-2, with a tentative D call TRBD1 (6 bases). Germline CDR1 reads KGHSH; CDR2 reads LQKENI. The CDR3 spans 13 residues. V was pared by 5 bases and J by 3 bases, with 10 bases between. DNA for the CDR3: TGTGCCAGCTCATCTTCAGGGGACTATGGCTACACCTTC. Translating it yields CASSSSGDYGYTF.

The chain employs TRBV7-3 and TRBJ1-6, with 10 bases matching TRBD1. The CDR3 is 15 residues long. The germline V gene has CDR1 SGHTA and CDR2 FQGTGA. After removal of 6 bases from V and 8 bases from J, the junction contained 7 bases not matched to a gene. The CDR3 DNA sequence: TGTGCCAGCAGAGTAGGGGGGACAGGGGATTCACCCCTCCACTTT. Encoded protein: CASRVGGTGDSPLHF.

This chain joins TRBV29-1 and TRBJ2-7; 7 bases map to TRBD2. Trimming removed 4 bases from V and 2 bases from J; junction bases left unmatched: 11. The germline V gene has CDR1 SQVTM and CDR2 ANQGSEA. The CDR3 contains 15 residues. CDR3 protein: CSVALFQRGTYEQYF. CDR3 bases: TGCAGCGTTGCTCTTTTCCAGCGGGGAACCTACGAGCAGTACTTC.

The chain links TRBV7-8 to TRBJ1-6, with 8 bases aligning to TRBD1. The CDR3 is 17 residues long. V shed 1 base, J shed 9 bases, and the junction held 11 bases outside the gene matches. From germline, CDR1 is SGHVS and CDR2 FQNEAQ. Here the CDR3 DNA reads TGTGCCAGCAGCTTAGGCGCCGGAGGACAGGGCGGTTCACCCCTCCACTTT. Translation: CASSLGAGGQGGSPLHF. The complete variable domain, with remaining parts taken from reference TRBV7-8 and TRBJ1-6, reads GAGVSQSPRYKVAKRGQDVALRCDPISGHVSLFWYQQALGQGPEFLTYFQNEAQLDKSGLPSDRFFAERPEGSVSTLKIQRTQQEDSAVYLCASSLGAGGQGGSPLHFGNGTRLTVT.

V and J are TRBV5-1 and TRBJ1-5, with a possible D match to TRBD1 (5 bases). The germline CDR1 and CDR2 sequences are SGHRS and YFSETQ. The V and J ends lost 5 bases and 3 bases respectively, with 9 bases between them. The CDR3 is 13 amino acids. This CDR3 reads CASRGQPNQPQHF. CDR3 coding DNA: TGCGCCAGCAGGGGGCAGCCCAATCAGCCCCAGCATTTT.

V and J are TRBV28 and TRBJ1-5; TRBD1 agrees at 12 bases. Germline V gene lookup returns CDR1 MDHEN and CDR2 SYDVKM. Trimming cost V 6 bases and J 8 bases; bases outside gene matches: 8. The length of the CDR3 is 15 residues. The CDR3 reads CASRIGTGGPKPQHF. The CDR3 bases are TGTGCCAGCAGAATCGGGACAGGGGGCCCGAAGCCCCAGCATTTT.

J is TRBJ1-6 and V is TRBV6-4; 8 bases are a match to TRBD1. Germline loops: CDR1 MRHNA, CDR2 SNTAGT. This CDR3 region has 15 residues. V was pared by 6 bases and J by 7 bases, with 8 bases of the junction left unmatched. This chain's CDR3 is CASSVTGDGNSPLHF. In DNA form, the CDR3 reads TGTGCCAGCAGCGTGACAGGGGATGGCAATTCACCCCTCCACTTT.

This clone was observed a few times. The chain combines TRBV5-5 with TRBJ1-2; possibly TRBD1 for D (6 bases). The CDR3 has 13 amino acids. From germline, CDR1 is SGHKS and CDR2 YYEKEE (reference sequence). V was cut by 4 bases and J by 4 bases, with 11 bases left in between. The CDR3 DNA reads TGTGCCAGCAGCAAGGGAGGGGGCTATGGCTACACCTTC. It yields the protein CASSKGGGYGYTF.